This passage covers 9 T cell receptor beta chains from one sample sequenced in a study of technical replicates of blood from a handful of donors. The repertoire was sequenced with immunoSEQ multiplex PCR; TCRdb's copy has only in-frame clones and lacks some. The repertoire includes about 15,000 clones, approximately 90% of them detected once, and over 10% sits in the top ten. Sequenced: PBMCs. These receptors came from a human donor in good health.

The chain joins TRBV7-3 to TRBJ1-2; D is undetermined. Germline V gene sequence: CDR1 SGHTA, CDR2 FQGTGA. The V end lost 0 bases, the J end lost 4 bases, and 6 bases lay between the germline ends. The length of the CDR3 is 13 residues. The CDR3 spells CASSLTGSYGYTF. For the CDR3, the DNA is TGTGCCAGCAGCTTAACCGGGTCCTATGGCTACACCTTC.

J is TRBJ2-5 and V is TRBV5-1; tentative D call: TRBD1 (5 bases). The CDR3 is 15 residues long. V lost 4 bases and J lost 0, with 13 bases in between. CDR1 and CDR2 from the germline V gene are SGHRS and YFSETQ. The CDR3 nucleotides read TGCGCCAGCAGCCCGACAGCCACGTACCAAGAGACCCAGTACTTC. It codes for CASSPTATYQETQYF.

The J gene is TRBJ2-3, the V gene TRBV11-2; a possible D gene is TRBD1 (6 bases). This CDR3 spans 16 amino acids. The germline V gene has CDR1 SGHAT and CDR2 FQNNGV. With 4 bases removed from V and 3 bases from J, the gap between germline ends came to 17 bases. The CDR3 DNA reads TGTGCCAGCAGCTGGGGTCTGGACAGTCTAACAGATACGCAGTATTTT. Translating it yields CASSWGLDSLTDTQYF.

The CDR3 DNA reads TGTGCCAGCAGCCAAGGGGGGCTAGCGGCGCGTGAGACCCAGTACTTC. Translating gives CASSQGGLAARETQYF. This chain joins TRBV7-7 and TRBJ2-5, with D possibly TRBD2 on 7 matching bases. The CDR3 is 16 residues long. Trimming stripped 5 bases from V and 5 bases from J, with 21 bases between. The germline V gene has CDR1 SSHAT and CDR2 FNYEAQ (reference sequence).

The rearrangement uses TRBV30 and TRBJ1-1, with a tentative D call TRBD1 (6 bases). This CDR3 has 14 residues. V shed 4 bases and J shed 0 bases, with 12 bases lying between them. Germline loops: CDR1 GTSNPN, CDR2 SVGIG (reference sequence). CDR3 sequence: CAWIRQALNTEAFF. The CDR3 DNA sequence: TGTGCCTGGATTCGACAGGCCCTGAACACTGAAGCTTTCTTT.

The V call is TRBV6-1, the J call TRBJ2-7, with 8 bases aligning to TRBD2. Trimming at V came to 0 bases and at J to 2 bases, leaving 9 bases not matched to a gene. The CDR3 totals 17 residues. In germline, CDR1 is MNHNS, CDR2 SASEGT. This chain's CDR3 is CASSEAVSGRRAYEQYF. The CDR3 bases are TGTGCCAGCAGTGAAGCTGTCAGCGGGAGAAGAGCCTACGAGCAGTACTTC.

The rearrangement uses TRBV10-3 and TRBJ2-5, with D tentatively TRBD2 (5 bases). Germline-derived CDR1 and CDR2 are ENHRY and SYGVKD. This CDR3 is 15 amino acids long. V gave up 0 bases and J gave up 7 bases, with 15 bases separating them. CDR3 sequence (DNA): TGTGCCATCAGTGAGTCTAATGGCCCGGCGGGGACCCAGTACTTC. Its protein product is CAISESNGPAGTQYF.

The chain employs TRBV5-1 and TRBJ2-7; D unresolved. V lost 0 bases, J lost 2 bases, and 15 bases lay in between. This CDR3 comprises 16 residues. Looked up from germline, CDR1 is SGHRS and CDR2 is YFSETQ. The CDR3 DNA reads TGCGCCAGCAGCTTGGGATCGGGTAAACAAACCTACGAGCAGTACTTC. Amino acid sequence: CASSLGSGKQTYEQYF.

This chain uses TRBV27 with TRBJ2-7, with 12 bases lining up with TRBD2. Germline CDR1 reads MNHEY; CDR2 reads SMNVEV (reference sequence). This CDR3 has 16 residues. Germline trimming cut 6 bases from V and 3 bases from J; bases unmatched to any gene: 9. In DNA form, the CDR3 reads TGTGCCAGCAGCTTCCAACTAGCGGGAGGACTCTACGAGCAGTACTTC. This codes for CASSFQLAGGLYEQYF.